The 32 T cell receptor beta chains listed next were all sequenced from one sample in a study of blood T cell repertoires in COVID-19. Data came from immunoSEQ multiplex PCR; TCRdb stores just in-frame clones and leaves some out. This table holds some 260,000 clones, about 80% found once. The sequencing input was peripheral blood. The receptor source for this set is an elderly woman with acute or convalescent COVID-19.

The rearrangement uses TRBV11-1 and TRBJ2-5; TRBD1 agrees at 11 bases. The CDR3 runs 16 residues. From germline, CDR1 is SGHAT and CDR2 FQDESV (reference sequence). V lost 5 bases and J lost 5; bases outside the gene matches: 10. This CDR3 reads CASSTGQGARWETQYF. CDR3 coding DNA: TGTGCCAGCAGCACCGGACAGGGGGCTCGGTGGGAGACCCAGTACTTC.

The genes are TRBV4-1 and TRBJ1-1; D may be TRBD1 (6 bases). Germline lookup yields CDR1 MGHRA and CDR2 YSYEKL. Trimming took off 0 bases at V and 5 bases at J, with 28 bases between the two ends. This CDR3 is built from 20 residues. The CDR3 DNA reads TGCGCCAGCAGCCAAGAAGCCAGAGTCCCCGGGGGGCGGAGGAGAACTGAAGCTTTCTTT. Translation gives CASSQEARVPGGRRRTEAFF.

J is TRBJ2-7 and V is TRBV5-1; TRBD1 matches at 9 bases. CDR3 length: 15 residues. With V trimmed by 4 bases and J by 1 base, 6 bases remained unmatched. CDR1 SGHRS and CDR2 YFSETQ come from the germline V gene. The DNA for the CDR3 is TGCGCCAGCAGCGCAACCGGGACAGGGTCCTACGAGCAGTACTTC. It specifies CASSATGTGSYEQYF.

This rearrangement joins TRBV6-5 to TRBJ1-5; 12 bases align to TRBD1. V lost 6 bases, J lost 1 base, and 1 base stayed unmatched. The length of the CDR3 is 15 residues. CDR1 MNHEY and CDR2 SVGAGI come from the germline V gene. The CDR3 spells CASRGQGASNQPQHF. Written as DNA, the CDR3 is TGTGCCAGCAGGGGACAGGGGGCCAGCAATCAGCCCCAGCATTTT.

The chain couples TRBV9 to TRBJ1-3; D is unresolved. This CDR3 comprises 15 residues. V was pared by 1 base and J by 0 bases, with 8 bases between. Germline lookup yields CDR1 SGDLS and CDR2 YYNGEE. The CDR3 here is CASSVRGGSGNTIYF. CDR3 in DNA: TGTGCCAGCAGCGTACGGGGTGGCTCTGGAAACACCATATATTTT.

This clone was observed a handful of times. J is TRBJ1-3 and V is TRBV3-1 (or the pseudogene TRBV3-2), with TRBD1 matching 12 bases. The CDR3 is 16 residues long. V shed 4 bases and J 2 bases; nucleotides not matched to a gene: 3. Germline V gene lookup returns CDR1 LGHDT and CDR2 YNNKEL (reference sequence). The DNA for the CDR3 is TGTGCCAGCAGCCCCCGGGACAGGGGGCCTGGAAACACCATATATTTT. Translating it yields CASSPRDRGPGNTIYF.

This clone was seen a handful of times. Here the CDR3 reads CASSLSATSNTQYF. The CDR3 DNA reads TGTGCCAGCAGCCTAAGCGCTACCAGTAATACGCAGTATTTT. V usage is TRBV7-2 and J usage is TRBJ2-3, with D unclear. The CDR3 sequence is 14 residues long. V lost 5 bases to trimming and J lost 7 bases, with 16 bases between them. Germline V gene data show CDR1 as SGHTA and CDR2 as FQGNSA. Drawing the rest from reference TRBV7-2 and TRBJ2-3, the complete variable domain is GAGVSQSPSNKVTEKGKDVELRCDPISGHTALYWYRQSLGQGLEFLIYFQGNSAPDKSGLPSDRFSAERTGGSVSTLTIQRTQQEDSAVYLCASSLSATSNTQYFGPGTRLTVL.

V gene TRBV7-7 combines with J gene TRBJ2-5; D is perhaps TRBD2 (7 bases). The length of the CDR3 is 14 residues. V was pared by 5 bases and J by 5 bases, with 15 bases between. CDR1 is SSHAT, CDR2 FNYEAQ, per germline (reference sequence). CDR3 DNA sequence: TGTGCCAGCAGCCCCTGGGGGGGCGACGAGACCCAGTACTTC. It is translated as CASSPWGGDETQYF.

This clone has only a few counts. The chain has TRBV23-1 and TRBJ2-6; 7 nucleotides line up with TRBD1. TRBV23-1 belongs to the ORF category, with a function that is uncertain. The CDR3 consists of 16 residues. V dropped 4 bases and J dropped 2; count of bases not matched to a gene: 5. The DNA for the CDR3 is TGCGCCAGCAGTCCCGGACAGGATCCTGGGGCCAACGTCCTGACTTTC. It encodes CASSPGQDPGANVLTF.

The chain joins TRBV6-2 or TRBV6-3 to TRBJ1-6, with D perhaps TRBD1 (5 bases). The CDR3 spans 14 residues. Germline assignment: CDR1 MNHEY and CDR2 SVGEGT. The V and J ends lost 6 bases and 9 bases respectively, with 15 bases between them. As DNA, the CDR3 is TGTGCCAGCAGCCCCGCAGGGATCGGTTCACCCCTCCACTTT. This gives the protein CASSPAGIGSPLHF.

The chain links TRBV19 to TRBJ1-1; TRBD1 agrees at 7 bases. The CDR3 runs 14 residues. Germline assignment: CDR1 LNHDA and CDR2 SQIVND (reference sequence). The ends lost 4 bases at V and 2 bases at J; junction bases unmatched: 4. The chain's CDR3 is CASSTRQGNTEAFF. CDR3 bases: TGTGCCAGTAGTACCCGACAGGGTAACACTGAAGCTTTCTTT.

J is TRBJ2-2 and V is TRBV14, with 8 bases that match TRBD1. Germline V gene lookup returns CDR1 SGHDN and CDR2 FVKESK. The J segment lost 6 bases and the V segment lost 5 bases, leaving 5 bases of the junction unmatched. The CDR3 spans 14 residues. The CDR3 DNA reads TGTGCCAGCAGCACCCCGACAGGGGCCGGGGAGCTGTTTTTT. It codes for CASSTPTGAGELFF.

This clone was observed once. V is TRBV30 and J is TRBJ2-2, with D perhaps matching TRBD2 (5 bases). The CDR3 consists of 16 residues. Germline V gene lookup returns CDR1 GTSNPN and CDR2 SVGIG (reference sequence). Trimming cost V 0 bases and J 7 bases, with 18 bases left between them. CDR3 region: CAWSVVTTVVGGELFF. As DNA, the CDR3 is TGTGCCTGGAGTGTAGTGACTACCGTGGTGGGCGGGGAGCTGTTTTTT.

V and J are TRBV19 and TRBJ1-2, with D possibly TRBD1 on 6 matching bases. Trimming removed 7 bases at V and 4 bases at J, with 19 bases between. CDR1 and CDR2 from the germline V gene are LNHDA and SQIVND (reference sequence). This CDR3 is built from 15 residues. The CDR3: CASTGGQQGSYGYTF. The CDR3 region has the DNA TGTGCCAGTACCGGGGGGCAGCAGGGATCCTATGGCTACACCTTC. Full variable domain (missing parts from reference TRBV19 and TRBJ1-2): DGGITQSPKYLFRKEGQNVTLSCEQNLNHDAMYWYRQDPGQGLRLIYYSQIVNDFQKGDIAEGYSVSREKKESFPLTVTSAQKNPTAFYLCASTGGQQGSYGYTFGSGTRLTVV.

The chain couples TRBV12-3 or TRBV12-4 to TRBJ2-2; D is uncertain. CDR3 size: 12 residues. Trimming took 5 bases from V and 7 from J, leaving 8 bases between them. CDR3 sequence reads: CASSPQYGELFF. Here the CDR3 DNA reads TGTGCCAGCAGTCCACAGTACGGGGAGCTGTTTTTT.

The J gene is TRBJ1-2, the V gene TRBV5-4; D is unclear. The V gene lost 6 bases and the J gene lost 0 bases, with 15 bases spanning the gap. Germline lookup yields CDR1 SGHNT and CDR2 YYREEE (reference sequence). The CDR3 is made up of 15 amino acids. This CDR3 is CASNPGLIANYGYTF. The CDR3 bases are TGTGCCAGCAACCCAGGACTCATAGCTAACTATGGCTACACCTTC. The whole variable domain, filled in from reference TRBV5-4 and TRBJ1-2, reads ETGVTQSPTHLIKTRGQQVTLRCSSQSGHNTVSWYQQALGQGPQFIFQYYREEENGRGNFPPRFSGLQFPNYSSELNVNALELDDSALYLCASNPGLIANYGYTFGSGTRLTVV.

This rearrangement joins TRBV18 to TRBJ1-2, with 7 positions matching TRBD1. Germline-derived CDR1 and CDR2 are KGHSH and LQKENI. With 6 bases clipped from V and 2 bases from J, the junction kept 6 bases outside the gene matches. The CDR3 consists of 14 residues. The CDR3 sequence: CASSEGQINYGYTF. The CDR3 region has the DNA TGTGCCAGCTCGGAGGGACAGATCAACTATGGCTACACCTTC. Looking up the rest from reference TRBV18 and TRBJ1-2 gives the full variable domain: NAGVMQNPRHLVRRRGQEARLRCSPMKGHSHVYWYRQLPEEGLKFMVYLQKENIIDESGMPKERFSAEFPKEGPSILRIQQVVRGDSAAYFCASSEGQINYGYTFGSGTRLTVV.

The V call is TRBV5-6, the J call TRBJ1-1; TRBD1 agrees at 9 bases. Germline V gene lookup returns CDR1 SGHDT and CDR2 YYEEEE. There are 16 residues in the CDR3. V shed 2 bases and J 1 base; nucleotides not matched to a gene: 6. CDR3 nucleotides: TGTGCCAGCAGCTTAGCTCCGGGACAGGGGAACACTGAAGCTTTCTTT. This encodes CASSLAPGQGNTEAFF.

This clone was detected many times. This sequence joins TRBV3-1 (or the pseudogene TRBV3-2) and TRBJ2-3, with D possibly being TRBD2 (6 bases). CDR1 is LGHDT and CDR2 is YNNKEL in the germline V gene (reference sequence). Trimming stripped 1 base from V and 2 bases from J, with 13 bases between. The CDR3 covers 16 residues. The CDR3 region has the DNA TGTGCCAGCAGCCAAGCCGGTAGCGGTTACACAGATACGCAGTATTTT. Amino acid sequence: CASSQAGSGYTDTQYF.

The chain carries TRBV29-1 and TRBJ1-2; D is undetermined. This CDR3 spans 13 amino acids. Germline V gene data show CDR1 as SQVTM and CDR2 as ANQGSEA. Trimming shortened V by 2 bases and J by 4 bases, and 11 bases separated the two germline ends. In DNA, the CDR3 is TGCAGCGTTGAAAACAGTGAAAGCTATGGCTACACCTTC. Amino acid sequence: CSVENSESYGYTF. Full variable domain (rest looked up from reference TRBV29-1 and TRBJ1-2): SAVISQKPSRDICQRGTSLTIQCQVDSQVTMMFWYRQQPGQSLTLIATANQGSEATYESGFVIDKFPISRPNLTFSTLTVSNMSPEDSSIYLCSVENSESYGYTFGSGTRLTVV.

This clone came up a few times. This chain joins TRBV7-2 and TRBJ2-1; D remains ambiguous. CDR1 and CDR2 (germline): SGHTA, FQGNSA. V lost 4 bases and J lost 6, with 10 bases in between. This CDR3 comprises 13 residues. The CDR3 is CASSSYSANEQFF. The CDR3 region has the DNA TGTGCCAGCAGCTCATACTCCGCCAATGAGCAGTTCTTC.

This clone was counted a few times. The J gene is TRBJ2-1, the V gene TRBV10-3; 11 bases align to TRBD2. Germline V lookup: CDR1 ENHRY, CDR2 SYGVKD. The CDR3 spans 15 residues. The trim removed 8 bases at V and 7 bases at J, leaving 10 bases unmatched. CDR3 DNA sequence: TGTGCCATCTCCCCGAGAACTAGCGGGAGAAATGAGCAGTTCTTC. Its protein product is CAISPRTSGRNEQFF.

This chain links TRBV5-1 with TRBJ1-2, with a possible D match to TRBD1 (5 bases). The CDR3 has 16 residues. The germline CDR1 and CDR2 sequences are SGHRS and YFSETQ. Deletions cut 0 bases from V and 8 bases from J, with 20 bases between. The CDR3 DNA follows: TGCGCCAGCAGCTTGGACCGGGGGGGTACGCCTAACGGCTACACCTTC. It specifies CASSLDRGGTPNGYTF.

This chain's CDR3 is CASTPLADNYGYTF. CDR3 bases: TGTGCCAGCACCCCACTGGCGGATAACTATGGCTACACCTTC. This chain connects TRBV6-5 to TRBJ1-2; D gene uncertain. V lost 7 bases to trimming and J lost 1 base, with 13 bases between them. CDR1 MNHEY and CDR2 SVGAGI come from the germline V gene. The CDR3 is 14 amino acids.

This clone was picked up one time. This sequence joins TRBV12-3 or TRBV12-4 and TRBJ2-3; D is possibly TRBD1 (5 bases). Trimming stripped 5 bases from V and 4 bases from J, with 10 bases between. This CDR3 region has 13 residues. CDR3 sequence: CASSLKGADTQYF. CDR3 coding DNA: TGTGCCAGCAGTCTTAAAGGGGCAGATACGCAGTATTTT.

The chain is built from TRBV14 and TRBJ2-5; 7 nucleotides line up with TRBD2. The CDR3 runs 18 residues. The germline V gene encodes CDR1 SGHDN and CDR2 FVKESK. The trim removed 4 bases at V and 0 bases at J, leaving 14 bases unmatched. The CDR3 sequence: CASSLLGGRPTYQETQYF. CDR3 DNA sequence: TGTGCCAGCAGCCTACTGGGCGGGAGACCTACCTACCAAGAGACCCAGTACTTC.

The chain employs TRBV15 and TRBJ1-2, with 8 bases fitting TRBD1. After removal of 0 bases from V and 6 bases from J, the junction contained 3 bases not matched to a gene. The germline V gene has CDR1 LNHNV and CDR2 YYDKDF (reference sequence). The CDR3 contains 14 residues. CDR3 in DNA: TGTGCCACCAGCAGAGACAGGGGGCAAGATGGCTACACCTTC. This sequence encodes CATSRDRGQDGYTF.

This sequence joins TRBV2 and TRBJ2-5; D gene uncertain. The CDR3 length is 16 residues. Trimming left V 4 bases short and J 0 bases short, with 15 bases between. The germline CDR1 and CDR2 sequences are SNHLY and FYNNEI. Here the CDR3 reads CASSGANHLYQETQYF. The DNA for the CDR3 is TGTGCCAGCAGTGGAGCTAACCACTTGTACCAAGAGACCCAGTACTTC.

This chain links TRBV7-2 with TRBJ1-2, with D unresolved. Germline CDR1 reads SGHTA; CDR2 reads FQGNSA. CDR3 length: 15 residues. The V gene lost 1 base and the J gene lost 4 bases, with 13 bases spanning the gap. The CDR3 sequence: CASSLVSTGSYGYTF. The CDR3, as DNA: TGTGCCAGCAGCTTAGTTTCAACGGGGAGCTATGGCTACACCTTC.

J is TRBJ2-1 and V is TRBV11-2, with 7 bases fitting TRBD2. J gave up 4 bases and V 7 bases, and 13 bases lay outside the gene matches. The length of the CDR3 is 16 residues. Per the germline V gene, CDR1 is SGHAT and CDR2 is FQNNGV. The CDR3 here is CASTPWGTTTYNEQFF. CDR3 bases: TGTGCCAGCACCCCCTGGGGGACTACTACGTACAATGAGCAGTTCTTC.

Here the CDR3 reads CSVERYNEQFF. The CDR3 DNA reads TGCAGCGTTGAACGGTACAATGAGCAGTTCTTC. The rearrangement links TRBV29-1 to TRBJ2-1, with no clear D. Germline V gene sequence: CDR1 SQVTM, CDR2 ANQGSEA. This CDR3 is 11 amino acids long. V was pared by 2 bases and J by 4 bases, with 3 bases between.

This rearrangement joins TRBV9 to TRBJ2-7; TRBD2 agrees at 8 bases. With 4 bases clipped from V and 2 bases from J, the junction kept 8 bases outside the gene matches. The CDR3 runs 15 residues. Germline CDR1 SGDLS, CDR2 YYNGEE. The CDR3 sequence: CASSPQAGATYEQYF. CDR3 in DNA: TGTGCCAGCAGCCCCCAAGCGGGGGCTACCTACGAGCAGTACTTC.